This record looks at one T cell receptor (beta chain) sequence and its context. Its specificity is unknown. CDR1 LGHDT and CDR2 YNNKEL come from the germline V gene (reference sequence). CDR3 length: 15 residues. V was pared by 3 bases and J by 0 bases, with 12 bases between. These data are taken from a study of response to subunit inactivated influenza vaccine. TCRdb processed the RT-PCR reads anew with MiXCR; each CDR3 protein has one entry. The sample lists hundreds of thousands of distinct CDR3 sequences, 25% seen once, with 1.9% in the top ten. Study findings and constraints: Authors suggested seasonal influenza vaccinations each recruit few new T cells.

The chain employs TRBV3-1 and TRBJ2-7; D perhaps matches TRBD2 (5 bases). The sequence was obtained from a man aged 45-65 years who received an inactivated influenza vaccine. Sequences were derived from CD4+ T cells sorted from PBMCs, sampled 5 days after vaccination. Written as DNA, the CDR3 is TGTGCCAGCAGCCAGGCGGGTGGGAGCTCCTACGAGCAGTACTTC. The encoded protein is CASSQAGGSSYEQYF.